Listed below are T cell receptor beta chains from one sample, sequenced in a study of blood T cell repertoires in COVID-19. This table comes from immunoSEQ multiplex PCR, and its TCRdb copy is limited to in-frame clones, with some not included. The sample carries over 150,000 clones, about 86% recorded once. The sample comprised peripheral blood. All receptors come from an older woman with acute or convalescent COVID-19. Both conserved end residues are part of each CDR3. D genes are given only for firm matches. Clone sizes are given selectively: once, few, many, or a class where the clone is expanded.

v_call	d_call	cdr3_length	clone_size	j_call	cdr3_nt	cdr3_aa
TRBV6-5	TRBD1	15	.	TRBJ1-1	TGTGCCAGCCAGAAGAAGGACAGGGCCTACACTGAAGCTTTCTTT	CASQKKDRAYTEAFF
TRBV5-8	TRBD1	17	.	TRBJ1-4	TGTGCCAGCAGCTCCGGACAGGGGCCCCACACTAATGAAAAACTGTTTTTT	CASSSGQGPHTNEKLFF
TRBV3-1/TRBV3-2	.	12	.	TRBJ2-7	TGTGCCAGCAGCCAAGCTTCCTACGAGCAGTACTTC	CASSQASYEQYF
TRBV5-6	.	15	.	TRBJ2-7	TGTGCCAGCAGCTTGGAGGGGTTGATGTCCTACGAGCAGTACTTC	CASSLEGLMSYEQYF
TRBV7-9	TRBD2	16	.	TRBJ2-2	TGTGCCAGCAGCTTGTCCGGGCTCGGGAGGACCGGGGAGCTGTTTTTT	CASSLSGLGRTGELFF
TRBV18	TRBD2	18	.	TRBJ2-3	TGTGCCAGCTCACCCGGACTAGCGGGGGGGGGCCTCACAGATACGCAGTATTTT	CASSPGLAGGGLTDTQYF
TRBV27	.	15	.	TRBJ2-4	TGTGCCAGCAGTTTAAGACAGGGGAGGGTAGGCATTCAGTACTTC	CASSLRQGRVGIQYF
TRBV5-1	TRBD1	15	.	TRBJ2-2	TGCGCCAGCAGCTTGGCACAGGGGCCCACCGGGGAGCTGTTTTTT	CASSLAQGPTGELFF
TRBV10-1	.	16	.	TRBJ2-3	TGCGCCAGCAGTCCCGGAAACCGAGGAGACACAGATACGCAGTATTTT	CASSPGNRGDTDTQYF
TRBV30	.	14	.	TRBJ1-1	TGTGCCTGGACTACAAAGGGAGACGACACTGAAGCTTTCTTT	CAWTTKGDDTEAFF
TRBV6-6	TRBD1	13	.	TRBJ1-3	TGTGCTACCGGGACAGGGACTGGAAACACCATATATTTT	CATGTGTGNTIYF
TRBV5-1	TRBD2	15	.	TRBJ2-2	TGCGCCAGCAGCCCAGGACTAGTGGTCTCCGGGGAGCTGTTTTTT	CASSPGLVVSGELFF
TRBV5-1	.	15	.	TRBJ2-1	TGCGCCAGCAGCCGTACCGTCTCAAGGGGCAATGAGCAGTTCTTC	CASSRTVSRGNEQFF
TRBV5-1	TRBD1	14	.	TRBJ1-5	TGCGCCAGCAGCTTGTCAGGGGGCCGCCAGCCCCAGCATTTT	CASSLSGGRQPQHF
TRBV15	.	19	.	TRBJ2-1	TGTGCCACCAGCAGCCATCAAGGAAGGGGGATCCTCTCCTACAATGAGCAGTTCTTC	CATSSHQGRGILSYNEQFF
TRBV19	.	16	.	TRBJ1-1	TGTGCCAGTACAGGTGGAAGGGGAATTTCCGACACTGAAGCTTTCTTT	CASTGGRGISDTEAFF
TRBV11-2	TRBD1	15	.	TRBJ2-3	TGTGCCAGCAGCAAAGGGACAGGGACCTCGGATACGCAGTATTTT	CASSKGTGTSDTQYF
TRBV11-2	.	15	.	TRBJ2-3	TGTGCCAGCAGAGGTTGGGGGGAGTTCACAGATACGCAGTATTTT	CASRGWGEFTDTQYF
TRBV19	.	15	few	TRBJ1-6	TGTGCCAGTACCCCCGGGGTTGGGGATTATTCACCCCTCCACTTT	CASTPGVGDYSPLHF
TRBV18	TRBD1	16	.	TRBJ1-1	TGTGCCAGCTCACCATTGAATGGACAGGGGGCAAATGAAGCTTTCTTT	CASSPLNGQGANEAFF
TRBV6-4	TRBD1	15	many	TRBJ2-3	TGTGCCAGCGCTAACGGGACAGGGGGTGCAGATACGCAGTATTTT	CASANGTGGADTQYF
TRBV5-1	.	17	few	TRBJ2-6	TGCGCCAGCAGCCTTACAGGCGACGCCTCTGGGGCCAACGTCCTGACTTTC	CASSLTGDASGANVLTF